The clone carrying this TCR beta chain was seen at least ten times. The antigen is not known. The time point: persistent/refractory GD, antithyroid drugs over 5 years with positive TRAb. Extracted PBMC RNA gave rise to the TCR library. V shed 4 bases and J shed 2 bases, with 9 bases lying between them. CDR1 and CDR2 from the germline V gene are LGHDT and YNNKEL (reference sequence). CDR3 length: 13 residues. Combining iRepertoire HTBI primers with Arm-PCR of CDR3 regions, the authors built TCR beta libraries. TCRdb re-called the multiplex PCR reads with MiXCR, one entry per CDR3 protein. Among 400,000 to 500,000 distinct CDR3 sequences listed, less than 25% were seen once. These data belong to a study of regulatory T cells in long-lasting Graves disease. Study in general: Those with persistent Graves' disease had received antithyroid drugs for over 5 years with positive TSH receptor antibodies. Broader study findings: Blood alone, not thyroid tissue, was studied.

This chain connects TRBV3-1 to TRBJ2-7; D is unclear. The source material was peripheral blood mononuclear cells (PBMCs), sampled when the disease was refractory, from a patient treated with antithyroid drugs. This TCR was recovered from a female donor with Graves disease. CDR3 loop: CASSLYQAYEQYF. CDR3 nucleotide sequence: TGTGCCAGCAGCCTATATCAAGCCTACGAGCAGTACTTC.